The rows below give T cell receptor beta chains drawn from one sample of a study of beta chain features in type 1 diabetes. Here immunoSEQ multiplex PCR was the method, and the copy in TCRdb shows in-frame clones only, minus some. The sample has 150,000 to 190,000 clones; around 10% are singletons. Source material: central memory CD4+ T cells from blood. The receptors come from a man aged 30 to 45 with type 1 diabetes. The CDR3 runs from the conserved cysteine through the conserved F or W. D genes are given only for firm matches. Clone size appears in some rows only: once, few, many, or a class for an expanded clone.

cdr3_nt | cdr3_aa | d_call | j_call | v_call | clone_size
TGCGCCAGCAGCTTGACGGGGGTTTTCATGAACACTGAAGCTTTCTTT | CASSLTGVFMNTEAFF | . | TRBJ1-1 | TRBV5-1 | .
TGTGCCAGCAGCTTCTCCCTCCTAGCGGGATCCACAGATACGCAGTATTTT | CASSFSLLAGSTDTQYF | TRBD2 | TRBJ2-3 | TRBV7-9 | .
TGTGCCAGCAGTGGGACAGAGTACCAAGAGACCCAGTACTTC | CASSGTEYQETQYF | . | TRBJ2-5 | TRBV2 | .
TGTGCCAGCTCACAGACCAGGGATTCTATAGCTAACTATGGCTACACCTTC | CASSQTRDSIANYGYTF | . | TRBJ1-2 | TRBV18 | .
TGTGCCAGCGATGACAGGCGATGGCAGCCCCAGCATTTT | CASDDRRWQPQHF | . | TRBJ1-5 | TRBV28 | few
TGTGCCAGCAGGACTTCCAACACTGAAGCTTTCTTT | CASRTSNTEAFF | . | TRBJ1-1 | TRBV28 | few
TGTGCCAGCAGCCGGGGAAGGGCCCAGGGGAACGAGCAGTACTTC | CASSRGRAQGNEQYF | . | TRBJ2-7 | TRBV28 | .
TGTGCCAGCAGCTCTGGGGGCACAACAGATACGCAGTATTTT | CASSSGGTTDTQYF | . | TRBJ2-3 | TRBV7-3 | .
TGTGCCAGCAGCGTAACCGGGACAGGAGGGGCTGAAGCTTTCTTT | CASSVTGTGGAEAFF | TRBD1 | TRBJ1-1 | TRBV7-9 | .
TGTGCCTGGAGGCACGGCGCGGAAGGCTACACCTTC | CAWRHGAEGYTF | . | TRBJ1-2 | TRBV30 | few
TGTGCCAGCGCAGGACTAGCGGGACACCAAGAGACCCAGTACTTC | CASAGLAGHQETQYF | TRBD2 | TRBJ2-5 | TRBV18 | few
TGTGCCAGCAGCCGGACTAGCGGCCAAGAGACCCAGTACTTC | CASSRTSGQETQYF | TRBD2 | TRBJ2-5 | TRBV2 | .
TGTGCCAGCAGCCCCCGACAACACAATGAGCAGTTCTTC | CASSPRQHNEQFF | . | TRBJ2-1 | TRBV9 | few
TGTGCCAGCAGCATCGGGACAGCCGAGCAGTACTTC | CASSIGTAEQYF | TRBD1 | TRBJ2-7 | TRBV6-5 | .
TGTGCCAGTGCAAAGTATGGCGGTCTAGCCAAAAACATTCAGTACTTC | CASAKYGGLAKNIQYF | . | TRBJ2-4 | TRBV19 | .
TGTGCCAGCTCACCACCCAACCCATGGGGCGTCAATGAGCAGTTCTTC | CASSPPNPWGVNEQFF | . | TRBJ2-1 | TRBV18 | .
TGCAGCATAGAGGACACTGGCTACACCTTC | CSIEDTGYTF | . | TRBJ1-2 | TRBV29-1 | .
TGTGCCAGTAGTACCTTAGAGGATTATGGCTACACCTTC | CASSTLEDYGYTF | . | TRBJ1-2 | TRBV19 | .